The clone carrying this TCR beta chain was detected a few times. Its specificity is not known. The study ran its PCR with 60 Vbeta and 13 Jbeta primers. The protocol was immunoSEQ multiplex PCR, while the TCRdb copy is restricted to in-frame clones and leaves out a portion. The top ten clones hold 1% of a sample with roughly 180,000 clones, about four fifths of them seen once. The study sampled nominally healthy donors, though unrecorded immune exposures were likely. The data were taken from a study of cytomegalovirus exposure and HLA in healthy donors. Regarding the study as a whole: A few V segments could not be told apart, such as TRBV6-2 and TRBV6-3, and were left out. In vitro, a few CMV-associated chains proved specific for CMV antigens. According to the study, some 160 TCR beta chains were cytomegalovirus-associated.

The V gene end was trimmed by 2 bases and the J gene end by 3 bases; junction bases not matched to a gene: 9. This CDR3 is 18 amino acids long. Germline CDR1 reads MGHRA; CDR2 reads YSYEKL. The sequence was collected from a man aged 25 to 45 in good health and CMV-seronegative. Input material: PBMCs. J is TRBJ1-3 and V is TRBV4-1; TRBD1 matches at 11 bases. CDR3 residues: CASSQYYGQGAFGNTIYF. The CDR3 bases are TGCGCCAGCAGCCAATACTACGGACAGGGGGCTTTTGGAAACACCATATATTTT.